This TCR beta chain was found in a study of blood T cells in healthy people across ages. A second PCR of 7 to 11 cycles used a sample-barcoded 5' primer and a J-beta primer mix. A tag from a template-switch adaptor with 12 random nucleotides marked each cDNA molecule. Each CDR3 protein is one row after TCRdb ran MiXCR on the 5' RACE reads. Among hundreds of thousands of distinct CDR3 sequences listed, around two fifths were seen once. This clonotype was seen a few times. Its cognate antigen is unknown. The study, taken as a whole, reports: Older age went with lower TCR beta diversity per million T cells, in a roughly linear way. PBMC samples, being unsorted, prevented any conclusive comparison of naive and antigen-experienced cells.

Samples had at least 7 million PBMCs isolated from them. CDR3 length: 15 residues. CDR1 SGHRS and CDR2 YFSETQ come from the germline V gene. J gave up 4 bases and V 4 bases, and 4 bases lay outside the gene matches. The sample consisted of blood. The sequence was collected from a man older than 75 in good health. The chain joins TRBV5-1 to TRBJ2-5; 13 bases are a match to TRBD2. The CDR3 is CASSPGLAGAETQYF. CDR3 DNA sequence: TGCGCCAGCAGCCCTGGACTAGCGGGGGCAGAGACCCAGTACTTC.